This is a list of T cell receptor beta chains from one sample in a study of identical twins. TCRdb ran MiXCR on the 5' RACE reads and lists one entry per CDR3 protein. The sample includes about 700,000 distinct CDR3 sequences, 5.5% to 6.5% seen only once; the top ten take 1.5% to 2%. Input material: naive T cells sorted from blood. The receptors derive from a man between 18 and 29 years old in good health. The CDR3 runs from the conserved cysteine through the conserved F or W. A D gene is named only where the DNA matches it firmly. Clone size, where shown, is once, few, many, or a class for clones that have expanded.

V,J,size,D,DNA,CDR3
TRBV15,TRBJ1-6,many,-,TGTGCCACCGGGCATGATAATTCACCCCTCCACTTT,CATGHDNSPLHF
TRBV28,TRBJ2-7,few,-,TGTGCCAGCAGTTTGCTTTCGGGGGAGCAGTACTTC,CASSLLSGEQYF
TRBV9,TRBJ2-3,-,-,TGTGCCAGCAGCGTAGGGGAGCTGGGTACAGATACGCAGTATTTT,CASSVGELGTDTQYF
TRBV20-1,TRBJ2-7,-,-,TGCAGTGCTAGGGGGCAGATACTCGAGCAGTACTTC,CSARGQILEQYF
TRBV5-1,TRBJ2-5,many,TRBD2,TGCGCCAGCAGCCTAGACTTTCTAGCGGGAGAGACCCAGTACTTC,CASSLDFLAGETQYF
TRBV11-2,TRBJ2-1,-,TRBD2,TGTGCCAGCAGGCCTAGCGGGAGTACGAATGAGCAGTTCTTC,CASRPSGSTNEQFF
TRBV20-1,TRBJ2-5,many,TRBD1,TGCAGTGCTCCACAACGGGACAGGGGACCAGAGACCCAGTACTTC,CSAPQRDRGPETQYF
TRBV4-1,TRBJ1-5,-,-,TGCGCCAGCAGCCAAGATCAGGGCCAGCCCCAGCATTTT,CASSQDQGQPQHF
TRBV20-1,TRBJ2-1,few,TRBD2,TGCAGTGCTAGAGATGCGGTACCCCCGGGACTAGCGGATGAGCAGTTCTTC,CSARDAVPPGLADEQFF
TRBV5-4,TRBJ2-1,many,TRBD2,TGTGCCAGCAGCTTACCGGGACTAGCGGGAGCGGGTTCCTACAATGAGCAGTTCTTC,CASSLPGLAGAGSYNEQFF
TRBV12-3/TRBV12-4,TRBJ2-3,many,TRBD1,TGTGCCAGCAGGTTCAGGCAGGGGGTAACAGATACGCAGTATTTT,CASRFRQGVTDTQYF
TRBV18,TRBJ2-6,few,-,TGTGCCAGCTCACCAAAGGGGCTGACAGGACACTTCTCTGGGGCCAACGTCCTGACTTTC,CASSPKGLTGHFSGANVLTF
TRBV20-1,TRBJ2-2,many,TRBD1,TGCAGTGCTCCCCGACAGGGTCTGGACACCGGGGAGCTGTTTTTT,CSAPRQGLDTGELFF
TRBV6-1,TRBJ1-2,-,-,TGTGCCAGCACCCAATTGGGTGGACGGACTGACAGCGGCTACACCTTC,CASTQLGGRTDSGYTF
TRBV7-9,TRBJ1-2,few,-,TGTGCCAGCAGCCACGGGACCAACTATGGCTACACCTTC,CASSHGTNYGYTF
TRBV7-9,TRBJ2-4,-,-,TGTGCCAGCGCCCGGGCCGTAGCCAAAAACATTCAGTACTTC,CASARAVAKNIQYF
TRBV7-2,TRBJ2-5,-,-,TGTGCCAGCAGCCCTACAGGGTTCGTGGAGACCCAGTACTTC,CASSPTGFVETQYF
TRBV19,TRBJ2-1,-,-,TGTGCCAGTAGTATGGGAAATGAGCAGTTCTTC,CASSMGNEQFF
TRBV6-6,TRBJ2-7,few,TRBD2,TGTGCCAGCACGGCGAGCGGGAGGTACGAGCAGTACTTC,CASTASGRYEQYF
TRBV5-1,TRBJ1-3,few,-,TGCGCCAGCTCTTCCGGCTCTGGAAACACCATATATTTT,CASSSGSGNTIYF
TRBV12-3/TRBV12-4,TRBJ2-1,few,-,TGTGCCAGCAGACTAGATACGGGGAGCCCGTACAATGAGCAGTTCTTC,CASRLDTGSPYNEQFF
TRBV5-5,TRBJ2-4,many,-,TGTGCCAGCAGCTCCACAACCGGGACTTCTTTTTTC,CASSSTTGTSFF
TRBV29-1,TRBJ2-3,many,TRBD2,TGCAGCGTCCGGGACTACCGACGCACTGATACGCAGTATTTT,CSVRDYRRTDTQYF
TRBV6-2/TRBV6-3,TRBJ1-1,many,-,TGTGCCAGCAGTACACTCGCCCCGGCAGGAATGAACACTGAAGCTTTCTTT,CASSTLAPAGMNTEAFF
TRBV3-1,TRBJ2-7,few,-,TGTGCCAGCAGCCAAGGGACAGAGACCTACGAGCAGTACTTC,CASSQGTETYEQYF
TRBV7-9,TRBJ1-6,few,-,TGTGCCAGCAGCTTCGACTCGGATAATTCACCCCTCCACTTT,CASSFDSDNSPLHF
TRBV7-9,TRBJ2-7,-,TRBD2,TGTGCCAGCAGCTGGCTAGCGGCAAGCTCCTACGAGCAGTACTTC,CASSWLAASSYEQYF
TRBV6-5,TRBJ2-2,many,TRBD1,TGTGCCAGCAGTTACTGGGGACAGGGACCGAACACCGGGGAGCTGTTTTTT,CASSYWGQGPNTGELFF
TRBV7-2,TRBJ2-1,few,-,TGTGCCAGCAGCTTAGAGAGGAGGGCGGGTCCGGCTGTCTTC,CASSLERRAGPAVF
TRBV14,TRBJ1-2,few,TRBD1,TGTGCCAGCAGCCACCTAGTCGGACAGGGAGAGGATGGCTACACCTTC,CASSHLVGQGEDGYTF
TRBV7-2,TRBJ2-2,few,TRBD2,TGTGCCAGCAGCCCCGAGGCGGGACTAGCGGCCACCGGGGAGCTGTTTTTT,CASSPEAGLAATGELFF
TRBV20-1,TRBJ2-1,few,TRBD2,TGCAGTGCTAGAGCTCCGGCTAGCGGATACAATGAGCAGTTCTTC,CSARAPASGYNEQFF
TRBV28,TRBJ2-1,many,-,TGTGCCAGCAGTTTCCCCCGCAATGAGCAGTTCTTC,CASSFPRNEQFF
TRBV5-1,TRBJ2-7,-,-,TGCGCCAGCAGCTTCGAGTCAGGGGTTTACGAGCAGTACTTC,CASSFESGVYEQYF
TRBV12-3/TRBV12-4,TRBJ2-1,many,-,TGTGCCAGCAGTTTTATTCTGGCGGGGAATGAGCAGTTCTTC,CASSFILAGNEQFF
TRBV6-2/TRBV6-3,TRBJ2-2,few,TRBD2,TGTGCCAGCAGTCAGGAGGCTAGCGGGCGCGGGGAGCTGTTTTTT,CASSQEASGRGELFF